This TCR beta chain was documented in a study of cytomegalovirus exposure and HLA in healthy donors. PCR primers comprised 60 Vbeta and 13 Jbeta primers. Assay used: immunoSEQ multiplex PCR; TCRdb lists only in-frame clones, some missing. Altogether over 110,000 clones are present, 70% to 80% being singletons, with the ten largest covering roughly 5.6%. Per the germline V gene, CDR1 is MNHNY and CDR2 is SVGAGI (reference sequence). With 4 bases clipped from V and 6 bases from J, the junction kept 7 bases outside the gene matches. The CDR3 spans 14 residues. Sequencing input: PBMCs. The chain joins TRBV6-6 to TRBJ2-7; 9 nucleotides line up with TRBD1. The clonotype was recovered from a woman aged 40-49 years in good health and CMV-seropositive. The CDR3 spells CASSSGTGRSEQYF. As DNA, the CDR3 is TGTGCCAGCAGTTCCGGGACAGGGAGGTCCGAGCAGTACTTC.